The next 25 T cell receptor beta chains were all read from a single sample in a study of T cell clonality in common variable immunodeficiency. TCRdb's table, derived via immunoSEQ multiplex PCR, lists solely in-frame clones and lacks some. The sample includes tens of thousands of clones, none of them occurring once. Sequenced input: peripheral blood mononuclear cells. These receptors all stem from a person between 18 and 69 years old in good health.

To note about this clone: The CDR3 is cut off 3 residues early in the read; its end comes from the germline J gene. This rearrangement joins TRBV19 to TRBJ1-2; a weak D match, TRBD1 (5 bases). Germline CDR1 LNHDA, CDR2 SQIVND (reference sequence). The CDR3 covers 15 residues. The CDR3 is CASSIQGSSYNDYTF. CDR3 bases read: TGTGCCAGTAGTATTCAGGGTAGCTCCTACAATGAC.

This clone came up many times. Sequencing ends 3 residues short of the CDR3 end; the germline J gene provides the rest. This chain joins TRBV5-1 and TRBJ2-7; perhaps TRBD2 as D (6 bases). Germline V gene lookup returns CDR1 SGHRS and CDR2 YFSETQ. This CDR3 region has 17 residues. V lost 3 bases and J 0 bases, leaving 19 bases between the germline ends. This chain's CDR3 is CASSSAGYGKSSYEQYF. Partial CDR3 DNA: TGCGCCAGCAGCTCGGCGGGGTATGGTAAGAGCTCCTACGAG.

Many counts were recorded for this clone. Sequencing ends 3 residues short of the CDR3 end; the germline J gene provides the rest. This chain joins TRBV7-9 and TRBJ1-1, with TRBD1 as a possible D gene (6 bases). The CDR3 is made up of 15 amino acids. Germline V gene lookup returns CDR1 SEHNR and CDR2 FQNEAQ (reference sequence). V was clipped by 5 bases and J by 1 base, with 14 bases between them. CDR3 DNA (partial): TGTGCCAGCAGCCCTCTGAGACAGGCGAACACTGAA. It specifies CASSPLRQANTE. The entire CDR3 is CASSPLRQANTEAFF.

This clone was found many times. The CDR3 extends 3 residues past the end of the read, so its final part is completed from the germline J gene. The chain joins TRBV7-9 to TRBJ1-6, with D hard to call. Germline CDR1 SEHNR, CDR2 FQNEAQ (reference sequence). V was clipped by 2 bases and J by 7 bases, with 6 bases between them. The length of the CDR3 is 13 residues. The sequenced CDR3 bases are TGTGCCAGCAGCTTACAGGCAAATTCACCC. It yields the protein CASSLQANSP. The entire CDR3 protein is CASSLQANSPLHF.

This clone was seen at least ten times. The read falls 3 residues short of the CDR3 end, and the missing part is taken from the germline J gene. The J gene is TRBJ1-1, the V gene TRBV4-1, with D maybe TRBD1 (5 bases). V lost 4 bases, J lost 2 bases, and 20 bases lay in between. The CDR3 sequence is 17 residues long. Germline V gives CDR1 MGHRA, CDR2 YSYEKL. CDR3 DNA (partial): TGCGCCAGCAGCCCCGTCTTAACCCGACAGACAAACACTGAA. Translation: CASSPVLTRQTNTE. The whole CDR3 is CASSPVLTRQTNTEAFF.

This clone was found many times. The CDR3 end lies 3 residues beyond the end of the read and is filled in from the germline J gene. This chain links TRBV14 with TRBJ2-7; TRBD2 matches at 8 bases. The germline CDR1 and CDR2 sequences are SGHDN and FVKESK. CDR3 length: 15 amino acids. V lost 1 base to trimming and J lost 4 bases; unmatched junction nucleotides: 6. CDR3 residues: CASSQGGTGGYEQYF. The part of the CDR3 DNA that was read is TGTGCCAGCAGCCAAGGCGGAACGGGGGGGTACGAG. The entire variable domain, with the rest obtained from reference TRBV14 and TRBJ2-7, is as follows: EAGVTQFPSHSVIEKGQTVTLRCDPISGHDNLYWYRRVMGKEIKFLLHFVKESKQDESGMPNNRFLAERTGGTYSTLKVQPAELEDSGVYFCASSQGGTGGYEQYFGPGTRLTVT.

This clone occurred many times. The missing CDR3 end, 3 residues past where the read stops, is filled in from the germline J gene. The genes are TRBV20-1 and TRBJ1-4, with TRBD1 matching 7 bases. V lost 5 bases, J lost 1 base, and 4 bases stayed unmatched. CDR1 and CDR2 from the germline V gene are DFQATT and SNEGSKA (reference sequence). The CDR3 has 14 amino acids. The part of the CDR3 DNA that was read is TGCAGTGCTTCCTACAGGGGAACTAATGAAAAA. It is translated as CSASYRGTNEK. The entire CDR3 protein is CSASYRGTNEKLFF.

In this sample, this clone turned up a few times. The read is 3 residues too short to cover the CDR3 end, so that end is filled in from the germline J gene. V and J are TRBV18 and TRBJ1-2; D is undetermined. From germline, CDR1 is KGHSH and CDR2 LQKENI. The CDR3 is 14 amino acids. The CDR3 bases that were read are TGTGCCAGCTCACCACCTCAGGCCCCCTACGAC. As protein: CASSPPQAPYD. The entire CDR3 sequence reads CASSPPQAPYDYTF.

This clone was seen ten or more times. An end of the junction differs from the germline gene, which may be a read error. The missing CDR3 end, 3 residues past where the read stops, is filled in from the germline J gene. V is TRBV27 and J is TRBJ2-1, with a possible D match to TRBD1 (5 bases). The V gene's germline CDR1 is MNHEY and CDR2 SMNVEV (reference sequence). The CDR3 has 12 amino acids. The CDR3 is CASRLGANEQFF. CDR3 bases read: TGTGCCAGCCGTTTAGGGGCGAATGAG.

Ten or more counts support this clone. The read terminates 3 residues ahead of where the CDR3 ends, so the germline J gene completes it. V and J are TRBV27 and TRBJ2-7; D perhaps matches TRBD2 (6 bases). The CDR3 runs 15 residues. Germline V CDR1 and CDR2: MNHEY, SMNVEV (reference sequence). V was cut by 0 bases and J by 2 bases, with 11 bases left in between. CDR3 sequence: CASSLSLAAAYEQYF. CDR3 DNA (partial): TGTGCCAGCAGTTTATCGTTAGCGGCTGCCTACGAG.

This clone showed up many times. The CDR3 end is not reached by the read, which stops 3 residues before it; the germline J gene fills it in. The chain combines TRBV12-3 or TRBV12-4 with TRBJ1-3; D uncertain. The CDR3 is 14 residues long. Trimming took 1 base from V and 0 from J, leaving 4 bases between them. The CDR3 protein is CASSLGYSGNTIYF. The CDR3 bases that were read are TGTGCCAGCAGTTTAGGTTACTCTGGAAACACC.

This clone was counted many times. Sequencing ends 3 residues short of the CDR3 end; the germline J gene provides the rest. The J gene is TRBJ1-5, the V gene TRBV18, with D unclear. Trimming pared 3 bases from V and 3 bases from J, leaving 6 bases between. Germline values: CDR1 KGHSH, CDR2 LQKENI. The CDR3 consists of 13 residues. CDR3 DNA, as far as it was read: TGTGCCAGCTCACCCTTACACAATCAGCCC. Protein sequence: CASSPLHNQP. The full CDR3 protein is CASSPLHNQPQHF.

This clone appeared many times. The read ends 3 residues before the CDR3 terminus; that terminus is restored from the germline J gene. The chain uses TRBV29-1 and TRBJ1-5; 8 bases are shared with TRBD1. Germline CDR1 SQVTM, CDR2 ANQGSEA. The CDR3 has 14 residues. With V trimmed by 5 bases and J by 1 base, 4 bases remained unmatched. Incomplete CDR3 DNA: TGCAGCGTTTCAGGACAGGGAAGCAATCAGCCC. Protein product: CSVSGQGSNQP. The whole CDR3 protein reads CSVSGQGSNQPQHF. Variable domain in full (rest from reference TRBV29-1 and TRBJ1-5): SAVISQKPSRDICQRGTSLTIQCQVDSQVTMMFWYRQQPGQSLTLIATANQGSEATYESGFVIDKFPISRPNLTFSTLTVSNMSPEDSSIYLCSVSGQGSNQPQHFGDGTRLSIL.

To note about this clone: The CDR3 extends 3 residues past the end of the read, so its final part is completed from the germline J gene. This chain links TRBV19 with TRBJ2-2; TRBD1 matches 8 bases. CDR1 and CDR2 from the germline V gene are LNHDA and SQIVND (reference sequence). CDR3 length: 15 amino acids. The DNA read from the CDR3 is TGTGCCAGTAGTATAGGAGGGACAGGAGCTGAAAAG. Residues: CASSIGGTGAEK. The CDR3 in full is CASSIGGTGAEKLFF.

This clone was seen at least ten times. The read falls 3 residues short of the CDR3 end, and the missing part is taken from the germline J gene. The chain has TRBV7-9 and TRBJ1-1; 7 bases match TRBD1. The CDR3 is 13 amino acids. Germline CDR1 reads SEHNR; CDR2 reads FQNEAQ (reference sequence). Trimming cost V 4 bases and J 6 bases; bases outside gene matches: 5. The CDR3 here is CASSYQGVPEAFF. The part of the CDR3 DNA that was read is TGTGCCAGCAGCTATCAGGGGGTTCCTGAA.

This clone was found many times. The read halts 3 residues ahead of the CDR3 end, with the missing end drawn from the germline J gene. The chain is built from TRBV5-6 and TRBJ1-2; D may be TRBD1 (5 bases). CDR3 length: 14 amino acids. Germline V CDR1 and CDR2: SGHDT, YYEEEE. The CDR3 loop is CASSLGGGSGGYTF. The sequenced part of the CDR3 DNA is TGTGCCAGCAGCTTGGGCGGGGGATCTGGCGGC.

There are many counts of this clone. The read comes to an end 3 residues before the CDR3 does, leaving the germline J gene to fill in the end. This chain uses TRBV10-3 with TRBJ2-1; 10 nucleotides align to TRBD1. V trimming: 6 bases; J trimming: 3 bases; junction bases outside the gene matches: 8. Germline V gene lookup returns CDR1 ENHRY and CDR2 SYGVKD. CDR3 length equals 16 residues. The part of the CDR3 DNA that was read is TGTGCCATCAGAACCGACAGGGGGCAGTACTACAATGAG. Protein product: CAIRTDRGQYYNE. The whole CDR3 protein is CAIRTDRGQYYNEQFF.

This clone was counted many times. Coverage ceases 3 residues before the CDR3 finishes, and the germline J gene fills in the end. V is TRBV19 and J is TRBJ2-2; 12 positions match TRBD2. Germline loops: CDR1 LNHDA, CDR2 SQIVND (reference sequence). V trimming: 6 bases; J trimming: 6 bases; junction bases outside the gene matches: 5. The CDR3 totals 15 residues. The CDR3 DNA, read in part, is TGTGCCAGTAGGACGACTAGCGGGAGATCCGGGGAG. It codes for CASRTTSGRSGE. The full CDR3 is CASRTTSGRSGELFF.

Many counts were recorded for this clone. From the germline J gene comes the end of the CDR3, since the read stops 3 residues before it. The J gene is TRBJ1-1, the V gene TRBV29-1; 7 bases match TRBD1. The trim removed 7 bases at V and 5 bases at J, leaving 4 bases unmatched. The germline gives CDR1 SQVTM, CDR2 ANQGSEA. This CDR3 is 11 amino acids long. The part of the CDR3 DNA that was read is TGCAGCGCACAGGGGAGGACTGAA. Translation gives CSAQGRTE. The whole CDR3 sequence is CSAQGRTEAFF.

This clone appeared a few times. The read terminates 3 residues ahead of where the CDR3 ends, so the germline J gene completes it. The genes are TRBV5-6 and TRBJ1-2, with 9 bases identical to TRBD1. In germline, CDR1 is SGHDT, CDR2 YYEEEE. The CDR3 has 14 residues. CDR3 bases read: TGTGCCAGCAATACACAGGGGGCGCACTACGAC. It specifies CASNTQGAHYD. The whole CDR3 sequence is CASNTQGAHYDYTF.

This clone was picked up many times. With the read ending 3 residues before the CDR3 end, the germline J gene is used to fill in that end. This chain uses TRBV2 with TRBJ2-7; 9 bases are shared with TRBD2. The germline gives CDR1 SNHLY, CDR2 FYNNEI. CDR3 length equals 17 residues. V was pared by 5 bases and J by 6 bases, with 17 bases of the junction left unmatched. The CDR3 region is CASSPLVAGVSLGEQYF. The CDR3 DNA, read in part, is TGTGCCAGCAGTCCTCTCGTAGCGGGGGTAAGCCTCGGCGAG. Variable domain in full (rest from reference TRBV2 and TRBJ2-7): EPEVTQTPSHQVTQMGQEVILRCVPISNHLYFYWYRQILGQKVEFLVSFYNNEISEKSEIFDDQFSVERPDGSNFTLKIRSTKLEDSAMYFCASSPLVAGVSLGEQYFGPGTRLTVT.

This clone has at least ten counts. Read sequence stops 3 residues before the CDR3 end, and the germline J gene provides the missing end. V gene TRBV12-3 or TRBV12-4 combines with J gene TRBJ1-5; the match to TRBD1 covers 7 bases. V shed 3 bases and J 5 bases; nucleotides not matched to a gene: 7. The CDR3 is 15 residues long. Incomplete CDR3 DNA: TGTGCCAGCAGTTTCGGGCAGGGGGTCCATCAGCCC. This gives the protein CASSFGQGVHQP. The CDR3 in its entirety is CASSFGQGVHQPQHF.

At least ten counts were recorded for this clone. The read stops 3 residues short of the end of the CDR3; the missing end is completed from the germline J gene. V is TRBV7-9 and J is TRBJ2-7, with a weak D call TRBD1 (6 bases). Germline CDR1 reads SEHNR; CDR2 reads FQNEAQ (reference sequence). The CDR3 spans 14 residues. V was pared by 0 bases and J by 1 base, with 7 bases between. This chain's CDR3 is CASSLAGTSYEQYF. The DNA read from the CDR3 is TGTGCCAGCAGCTTAGCGGGGACATCCTACGAG.

This clone has a count of ten or more. Read coverage stops 3 residues before the CDR3 terminus; the germline J gene supplies the remainder. The chain recombines TRBV5-5 with TRBJ1-2; possibly TRBD1 for D (6 bases). The CDR3 has 13 amino acids. The V end lost 0 bases, the J end lost 5 bases, and 8 bases lay between the germline ends. Germline values: CDR1 SGHKS, CDR2 YYEKEE (reference sequence). The CDR3 spells CASSLGGHYGYTF. CDR3 DNA, as far as it was read: TGTGCCAGCAGCTTGGGGGGGCATTATGGC.

This clone was picked up many times. Read coverage stops 3 residues before the CDR3 terminus; the germline J gene supplies the remainder. The rearrangement links TRBV12-3 or TRBV12-4 to TRBJ1-4, with 8 bases matching TRBD1. CDR3 length: 13 amino acids. V lost 7 bases to trimming and J lost 6 bases; unmatched junction nucleotides: 4. The CDR3 sequence: CASTGGYDEKLFF. The covered CDR3 bases are TGTGCCAGCACAGGGGGCTATGATGAAAAA.